This T cell receptor (beta chain) was profiled in a study of T cell repertoires in cytomegalovirus infection (dated by TCRdb to 2018 to 2020). About the investigation overall: Because public TCR beta signatures pointed to carriage of CMV infection together with the matching HLA type, the HLA type of each donor mattered for the analysis. What the study reported, not specific to this receptor: Carriers of CMV infection plus the relevant HLA type were discriminated by the cumulative frequency of public TCR beta family members in the study cohort and in an independent roughly 400-donor cohort. The ex vivo response was dominated by HLA-C-restricted CMV-specific TCR beta clonotypes, which also provided the single most frequent clonotype in two of eight donors.

This clonotype was seen more than once but under ten times. Its antigen has not been determined. No clone much larger than this one lies a single base away; base qualities are absent. Instrument used: Illumina HiSeq 1500. The public sequencing data were trimmed at Q25 with fastp and processed into clonotypes with MiXCR by TCRdb, which kept only in-frame beta chains. Every CDR3 protein is listed once, alongside the most common genes and DNA of its rows. The sample table lists approximately 200,000 distinct CDR3 sequences, roughly 22% of them with a count of one. Around a sixth of the sample is in the top ten clones. At the junction V is shortened by 6 bases and J by 4 bases; bases outside the gene matches: 6. Via the germline V gene, CDR1 is MNHEY and CDR2 SVGAGI. The CDR3 covers 14 residues, taking in both the cysteine and the phenylalanine. Of the read, only the CDR3 DNA is kept; its 42 bases are in frame from base 1.

Specimen: CD8+ T cells from PBMCs. The sequence was collected from a human donor in good health (CMV status not recorded). Some clones in this sample may be carry-over from other donors' samples. The rearranged segments are TRBV6-5 and TRBJ2-5, with 9 bases aligning to TRBD1. The CDR3 region has the sequence CASSPRDRVETQYF. In nucleotide form, the sequence is TGTGCCAGCAGCCCCCGGGACAGGGTAGAGACCCAGTACTTC.